Below are 24 T cell receptor beta chains sequenced from a single sample in a study of T cell repertoires in cytomegalovirus infection. TCRdb processed the reads anew with MiXCR; each CDR3 protein has one entry. The data hold about 210,000 distinct CDR3 sequences, with around 6.2% observed a single time. Sequenced sample: PBMCs. These receptors all stem from a human donor in good health (CMV status not recorded). Some clones in this sample may be carry-over from other donors' samples.

This clonotype was observed at least ten times. J is TRBJ2-2 and V is TRBV7-2; 9 bases agree with TRBD2. The V segment lost 7 bases and the J segment 5 bases; nucleotides outside the gene matches: 8. The CDR3 runs to 15 residues. In germline, CDR1 is SGHTA, CDR2 FQGNSA. The CDR3 is CASTLLAGATGELFF. The CDR3 DNA sequence: TGTGCCAGCACACTCTTAGCGGGGGCTACCGGGGAGCTGTTTTTT.

The V and J genes are TRBV20-1 and TRBJ1-4; D call uncertain. This CDR3 has 14 residues. V was clipped by 3 bases and J by 2 bases, with 10 bases between them. Per germline, CDR1 DFQATT and CDR2 SNEGSKA (reference sequence). The CDR3 loop is CSASSSVTNEKLFF. CDR3 DNA sequence: TGCAGTGCTAGTAGCAGCGTTACTAATGAAAAACTGTTTTTT.

This clonotype was picked up many times. The V gene is TRBV11-2, the J gene TRBJ2-3; D gene unclear. Germline loops: CDR1 SGHAT, CDR2 FQNNGV. The CDR3 is 14 amino acids. Trimming stripped 1 base from V and 6 bases from J, with 11 bases between. The CDR3 loop reads CASSLGPSADTQYF. CDR3 nucleotide sequence: TGTGCCAGCAGCTTAGGTCCGTCGGCGGATACGCAGTATTTT.

This clonotype has a count of ten or more. V and J are TRBV2 and TRBJ1-1; D unresolved. The germline V gene encodes CDR1 SNHLY and CDR2 FYNNEI. V lost 7 bases to trimming and J lost 1 base, with 13 bases between them. The CDR3 extends over 14 amino acids. CDR3 residues: CASIRRAPNTEAFF. The DNA for the CDR3 is TGTGCCAGCATCCGCCGGGCGCCGAACACTGAAGCTTTCTTT.

This clonotype was seen ten or more times. CDR3 loop: CASSPLGGAPSTDTQYF. The CDR3 DNA sequence: TGTGCCAGCAGCCCCCTGGGAGGGGCGCCGAGCACAGATACGCAGTATTTT. This chain joins TRBV7-2 and TRBJ2-3; TRBD2 matches at 7 bases. Germline assignment: CDR1 SGHTA and CDR2 FQGNSA. The CDR3 is made up of 17 amino acids. The J segment lost 0 bases and the V segment lost 5 bases, leaving 11 bases of the junction unmatched. The full variable domain, completed using reference TRBV7-2 and TRBJ2-3, is GAGVSQSPSNKVTEKGKDVELRCDPISGHTALYWYRQSLGQGLEFLIYFQGNSAPDKSGLPSDRFSAERTGGSVSTLTIQRTQQEDSAVYLCASSPLGGAPSTDTQYFGPGTRLTVL.

This clonotype was observed a handful of times. The rearrangement uses TRBV4-2 and TRBJ1-2; D may be TRBD1 (6 bases). Germline V gene data show CDR1 as LGHNA and CDR2 as YNFKEQ. V lost 6 bases, J lost 3 bases, and 14 bases lay in between. The length of the CDR3 is 14 residues. As DNA, the CDR3 is TGTGCCAGCAGACGGGAGACAGGCGACTATGGCTACACCTTC. This codes for CASRRETGDYGYTF.

This clonotype has a count of ten or more. The rearrangement links TRBV20-1 to TRBJ2-7; no clear D. The germline gives CDR1 DFQATT, CDR2 SNEGSKA (reference sequence). Trimming pared 3 bases from V and 4 bases from J, leaving 10 bases between. The CDR3 loop spans 12 amino acids. The CDR3 here is CSARGRDYEQYF. The DNA of the CDR3 is TGCAGTGCTAGGGGTAGGGATTACGAGCAGTACTTC.

In its sample, this clonotype was seen many times. The chain uses TRBV20-1 and TRBJ2-3; D unclear. The CDR3 extends over 11 amino acids. Between the trimmed V and J ends, which lost 3 bases and 6 bases, there was a span of 7 bases. CDR1 DFQATT and CDR2 SNEGSKA come from the germline V gene (reference sequence). The CDR3 protein is CSARFVDTQYF. Written as DNA, the CDR3 is TGCAGTGCTAGGTTCGTGGATACGCAGTATTTT.

This clonotype appeared many times. The chain has TRBV7-2 and TRBJ1-4; no reliable D call. The V end lost 4 bases, the J end lost 7 bases, and 13 bases lay between the germline ends. This CDR3 region has 14 residues. Germline CDR1 SGHTA, CDR2 FQGNSA. CDR3 nucleotides: TGTGCCAGCAGCTCCCCCCGGGAGGGTGAAAAACTGTTTTTT. This sequence encodes CASSSPREGEKLFF. Full variable domain (rest looked up from reference TRBV7-2 and TRBJ1-4): GAGVSQSPSNKVTEKGKDVELRCDPISGHTALYWYRQSLGQGLEFLIYFQGNSAPDKSGLPSDRFSAERTGGSVSTLTIQRTQQEDSAVYLCASSSPREGEKLFFGSGTQLSVL.

The chain combines TRBV2 with TRBJ2-3, with no clear D. The germline V gene has CDR1 SNHLY and CDR2 FYNNEI. Trimming cost V 6 bases and J 0 bases, with 19 bases left between them. The CDR3 totals 17 residues. The CDR3 is CASRGIFPPLSTDTQYF. DNA of the CDR3: TGTGCCAGCAGGGGTATCTTTCCTCCTCTTAGCACAGATACGCAGTATTTT. The variable domain in full, with the rest retrieved from reference TRBV2 and TRBJ2-3, is EPEVTQTPSHQVTQMGQEVILRCVPISNHLYFYWYRQILGQKVEFLVSFYNNEISEKSEIFDDQFSVERPDGSNFTLKIRSTKLEDSAMYFCASRGIFPPLSTDTQYFGPGTRLTVL.

This clonotype came up many times. The chain combines TRBV20-1 with TRBJ1-6; D uncertain. CDR1 and CDR2 (germline): DFQATT, SNEGSKA (reference sequence). The CDR3 has 12 amino acids. The ends were cut back, 3 bases at V and 7 bases at J, with 7 bases in the middle. CDR3 DNA: TGCAGTGCTAGGACCGGGAATTCACCCCTCCACTTT. This sequence encodes CSARTGNSPLHF.

This clonotype has ten or more counts. The rearrangement uses TRBV29-1 and TRBJ2-5; TRBD2 agrees at 9 bases. V lost 7 bases, J lost 1 base, and 10 bases stayed unmatched. The CDR3 has 15 residues. The germline gives CDR1 SQVTM, CDR2 ANQGSEA. The CDR3 DNA sequence: TGCAGCGCTGGGGAGGCGGGGGGGCCCCAAGAGACCCAGTACTTC. Translating gives CSAGEAGGPQETQYF. The full variable domain, with the rest looked up from reference TRBV29-1 and TRBJ2-5, is SAVISQKPSRDICQRGTSLTIQCQVDSQVTMMFWYRQQPGQSLTLIATANQGSEATYESGFVIDKFPISRPNLTFSTLTVSNMSPEDSSIYLCSAGEAGGPQETQYFGPGTRLLVL.

Turning to this clonotype: One base away lies a much larger clone, so this may be a sequencing read error. Since the CDR3 does not end with the conserved phenylalanine or tryptophan, this likely comes from a read error. The chain links TRBV20-1 to TRBJ1-1; D perhaps matches TRBD1 (5 bases). The CDR3 length is 14 residues. Germline values: CDR1 DFQATT, CDR2 SNEGSKA (reference sequence). V was shortened by 2 bases and J by 2 bases, with 12 bases between the two germline ends. Here the CDR3 DNA reads TGCAGTGCTAGATCGGGGGGGAGAAACACTGAAGCTTTCTCT. Translated: CSARSGGRNTEAFS.

This clonotype came up many times. The rearrangement uses TRBV28 and TRBJ2-2; D is undetermined. The CDR3 has 13 residues. Trimming removed 7 bases from V and 0 bases from J, with 6 bases in between. Germline lookup yields CDR1 MDHEN and CDR2 SYDVKM. Here the CDR3 DNA reads TGTGCCAGCAACCCCCCGAACACCGGGGAGCTGTTTTTT. Residues: CASNPPNTGELFF.

This clonotype was found many times. This chain uses TRBV11-2 with TRBJ2-5, with 9 nucleotides matching TRBD2. V dropped 3 bases and J dropped 3; count of bases not matched to a gene: 2. The CDR3 loop spans 14 amino acids. Looked up from germline, CDR1 is SGHAT and CDR2 is FQNNGV. The CDR3 loop reads CASSFAGGEETQYF. CDR3 coding DNA: TGTGCCAGCAGCTTCGCGGGAGGGGAAGAGACCCAGTACTTC.

This clonotype was seen ten or more times. The V and J genes are TRBV7-2 and TRBJ2-1; the D call may be TRBD1 or TRBD2 (5 bases each). Germline CDR1 SGHTA, CDR2 FQGNSA. The CDR3 loop spans 15 amino acids. V shed 2 bases and J shed 5 bases, with 13 bases lying between them. The CDR3 here is CASSLSWDPDNEQFF. CDR3 DNA sequence: TGTGCCAGCAGCTTATCGTGGGACCCGGACAATGAGCAGTTCTTC.

This clonotype was picked up many times. This sequence joins TRBV7-2 and TRBJ2-1; D not resolved. This CDR3 has 13 residues. The ends were cut back, 1 base at V and 10 bases at J, with 11 bases in the middle. Germline V gives CDR1 SGHTA, CDR2 FQGNSA. The chain's CDR3 is CASSLDPSLEQFF. Here the CDR3 DNA reads TGTGCCAGCAGCTTAGATCCCAGCTTAGAGCAGTTCTTC.

Ten or more counts support this clonotype. V is TRBV5-1 and J is TRBJ2-7; D might be TRBD2 (6 bases). The CDR3 has 14 residues. Germline CDR1 is SGHRS and CDR2 is YFSETQ. Trimming removed 0 bases at V and 5 bases at J, with 12 bases between. The CDR3 reads CASSLERGSDEQYF. The DNA of the CDR3 is TGCGCCAGCAGCTTGGAACGGGGGAGCGACGAGCAGTACTTC.

This clonotype was observed many times. The chain is built from TRBV5-5 and TRBJ1-3; D may be TRBD1 (5 bases). CDR3 size: 15 residues. CDR1 is SGHKS, CDR2 YYEKEE, per germline (reference sequence). Trimming took off 4 bases at V and 0 bases at J, with 11 bases between the two ends. This CDR3 is CASSVSGTSGNTIYF. CDR3 sequence (DNA): TGTGCCAGCAGCGTCTCAGGGACCTCTGGAAACACCATATATTTT.

This clonotype was detected ten times or more. The chain combines TRBV6-2 or TRBV6-3 with TRBJ2-7; 7 nucleotides line up with TRBD1. Germline V gene sequence: CDR1 MNHEY, CDR2 SVGEGT. Trimming cost V 5 bases and J 6 bases; bases outside gene matches: 13. The CDR3 is 15 residues long. For the CDR3, the DNA is TGTGCCAGCAGTCAGTCAAGGGACAGCCGCCGCGAGCAGTACTTC. Protein product: CASSQSRDSRREQYF.

There are many counts of this clonotype. V usage is TRBV18 and J usage is TRBJ2-2, with 8 bases that match TRBD1. The ends lost 1 base at V and 0 bases at J; junction bases unmatched: 13. The CDR3 runs to 20 residues. The germline CDR1 and CDR2 sequences are KGHSH and LQKENI. The CDR3, as DNA: TGTGCCAGCTCACCACTATACCCGACAGGGGCTACGCCGAACACCGGGGAGCTGTTTTTT. Translating it yields CASSPLYPTGATPNTGELFF.

This clonotype was detected ten times or more. The chain employs TRBV7-2 and TRBJ2-4, with 9 bases that match TRBD1. The germline gives CDR1 SGHTA, CDR2 FQGNSA. This CDR3 comprises 16 residues. V was clipped by 3 bases and J by 0 bases; unmatched bases: 3. Here the CDR3 reads CASSLGQGLAKNIQYF. DNA of the CDR3: TGTGCCAGCAGCTTGGGACAGGGTTTAGCCAAAAACATTCAGTACTTC.

As for this clonotype: This clone may be a read error of a much larger clone one base away. The gene calls are TRBV29-1 and TRBJ2-7; tentatively, D is TRBD2 (6 bases). Deletions cut 4 bases from V and 0 bases from J, with 10 bases between. Germline CDR1 reads SQVTM; CDR2 reads ANQGSEA. The CDR3 is made up of 13 amino acids. CDR3 protein: CSVAAGISYEQYF. CDR3 nucleotide sequence: TGCAGCGTTGCCGCGGGAATCTCCTACGAGCAGTACTTC.

This clonotype was counted at least ten times. The rearrangement joins TRBV28 to TRBJ1-4; D might be TRBD1 (6 bases). V was trimmed by 7 bases and J by 5 bases, leaving 17 bases between them. The CDR3 is 15 amino acids. Germline CDR1 MDHEN, CDR2 SYDVKM. CDR3 sequence (DNA): TGTGCCAGCACCCAACAAGAAGGGGGGAATGAAAAACTGTTTTTT. It yields the protein CASTQQEGGNEKLFF.